The clone carrying this T cell receptor (beta chain) was observed many times. The antigen is undetermined. This CDR3 has 12 amino acids. V was clipped by 7 bases and J by 2 bases, with 12 bases between them. Germline V gene sequence: CDR1 DFQATT, CDR2 SNEGSKA (reference sequence). Unique molecular identifiers were incorporated into the prepared TCRbeta library. TCRdb used MiXCR to reprocess the PCR reads, holding one entry per CDR3 protein. Here the sample spans 700,000 to 850,000 distinct CDR3 sequences, approximately 15% being singletons. This specimen belongs to a study of T-cell reconstitution after alpha-beta-depleted transplantation in children. Findings and caveats of the study: From surviving recipient T cells and thymic progenitors came the high day-60 TCRbeta diversity observed in some patients. As was reported, about two months after transplant, alpha-beta T cells came from several hundred expanded graft clones. T-cell numbers and diversity, one year after transplant, stemmed largely from T cells that were newly produced.

The rearrangement joins TRBV20-1 to TRBJ2-7, with D possibly being TRBD2 (6 bases). This TCR derives from a male patient younger than 18 who had a stem cell transplant for acute lymphoblastic leukemia, so the T cells may come from the graft donor. Sequenced material: PBMCs, mostly from graft donor cells, taken 360 days after TCRalphabeta/CD19-depleted stem cell transplant. In nucleotides, the CDR3 is TGCAGTGTCGGAGCGGGTGCCTACGAGCAGTACTTC. As protein: CSVGAGAYEQYF.